The rows below give T cell receptor beta chains drawn from one sample of a study of circulating tumor DNA in untreated peripheral T-cell lymphoma. Assay used: immunoSEQ multiplex PCR; TCRdb lists only in-frame clones, some missing. The data contain about 10,000 clones, around 76% of them seen just once; the ten biggest clones take up 25% to 40%. Sequencing was done on a sample of tumor tissue. These TCRs come from a human donor with peripheral T-cell lymphoma. Both conserved end residues are part of each CDR3. D genes are given only for firm matches. Where a row states a size, it is once, few, many or the class of an expanded clone; other rows omit it.

TRBJ1-4	-	-	TRBV6-8	CASSYGGRIGEKLFF	TGTGCCAGCAGTTACGGCGGGAGGATCGGGGAAAAACTGTTTTTT
TRBJ1-4	-	-	TRBV28	CASSLGMGPHHGNEKLFF	TGTGCCAGCAGTTTAGGGATGGGGCCTCACCACGGAAATGAAAAACTGTTTTTT
TRBJ2-7	-	-	TRBV29-1	CSVEVGQNGPYEQYF	TGCAGCGTTGAAGTGGGGCAGAACGGACCCTACGAGCAGTACTTC
TRBJ1-5	-	once	TRBV30	CAWSVRGRESNQPQHF	TGTGCCTGGAGTGTACGGGGCAGGGAGAGCAATCAGCCCCAGCATTTT
TRBJ1-2	-	-	TRBV28	CASSEGRVGHGYTF	TGTGCCAGCAGCGAAGGACGGGTAGGGCATGGCTACACCTTC
TRBJ1-2	TRBD1	-	TRBV18	CASSPGTGPYGYTF	TGTGCCAGCTCACCCGGGACAGGCCCCTATGGCTACACCTTC
TRBJ1-3	TRBD1	-	TRBV23-1	CASSQGPTGVGNTIYF	TGCGCCAGCAGCCAAGGACCGACAGGGGTTGGAAACACCATATATTTT
TRBJ2-4	-	-	TRBV7-5	CASSLSTSGGLPPGNIQYF	TGTGCCAGCAGCTTATCGACTAGCGGGGGACTACCGCCGGGGAACATTCAGTACTTC
TRBJ1-6	-	few	TRBV19	CASSTSTYNSPLHF	TGTGCCAGTAGTACTAGCACTTATAATTCACCCCTCCACTTT
TRBJ1-5	TRBD1	-	TRBV28	CASSPRDSSYQPQHF	TGTGCCAGCAGTCCTAGGGACAGCAGTTATCAGCCCCAGCATTTT
TRBJ2-3	-	-	TRBV29-1	CSVFGAGGAQYF	-
TRBJ2-5	-	-	TRBV11-3	CASSFTQQAQETQYF	TGTGCCAGCAGCTTTACCCAACAGGCGCAAGAGACCCAGTACTTC
TRBJ1-5	-	-	TRBV11-3	CASSLRENSNQPQHF	TGTGCCAGCAGCTTGAGGGAGAATAGCAATCAGCCCCAGCATTTT
TRBJ1-5	-	-	TRBV5-1	CASSLGHSNQPQHF	TGCGCCAGCAGCTTAGGACATAGCAATCAGCCCCAGCATTTT
TRBJ2-3	TRBD1	-	TRBV6-8	CASIRDRGTDTQYF	TGTGCCAGCATCCGGGACAGGGGAACAGATACGCAGTATTTT
TRBJ1-3	-	-	TRBV10-2	CASSRGLDGNTIYF	TGCGCCAGCAGCAGGGGATTAGATGGAAACACCATATATTTT
TRBJ2-6	-	-	TRBV29-1	CSGSTGANVLTF	TGCAGCGGATCTACTGGGGCCAACGTCCTGACTTTC
TRBJ2-5	-	-	TRBV10-2	CASSERGRETQYF	TGCGCCAGCAGTGAGAGGGGAAGAGAGACCCAGTACTTC
TRBJ1-2	-	-	TRBV5-1	CASSLEQGSYGYTF	TGCGCCAGCAGCTTGGAGCAGGGATCCTATGGCTACACCTTC
TRBJ1-1	TRBD1	-	TRBV18	CASSLRQGASNTEAFF	TGTGCCAGCTCACTCAGACAGGGGGCATCGAACACTGAAGCTTTCTTT
TRBJ1-2	-	-	TRBV6-8	CASSYPGTRGYTF	TGTGCCAGCAGTTACCCGGGGACGCGCGGCTACACCTTC
TRBJ2-1	TRBD1	-	TRBV6-7	CASSPRTGQLSYNEQFF	TGTGCCAGCAGTCCACGGACAGGCCAACTTTCCTACAATGAGCAGTTCTTC
TRBJ2-2	-	-	TRBV15	CATSTGGGTGELFF	TGTGCCACCAGCACAGGGGGGGGCACCGGGGAGCTGTTTTTT
TRBJ2-6	-	-	TRBV23-1	CASKRFGANVLTF	TGCGCCAGCAAGAGATTTGGGGCCAACGTCCTGACTTTC
TRBJ1-1	-	-	TRBV9	CASSELGRLNTEAFF	TGTGCCAGCAGTGAACTGGGCAGACTTAACACTGAAGCTTTCTTT
TRBJ1-1	-	-	TRBV19	CASSIGTREAFF	TGTGCCAGTAGTATAGGGACACGAGAAGCTTTCTTT
TRBJ2-1	-	-	TRBV18	CASSPPGVPYNEQFF	TGTGCCAGCTCACCACCAGGGGTACCCTACAATGAGCAGTTCTTC
TRBJ2-1	-	-	TRBV29-1	CSVTPRDKVEQFF	TGCAGCGTTACACCTCGGGACAAGGTTGAGCAGTTCTTC
TRBJ2-7	-	-	TRBV6-8	CASTQLGASSYEQYF	TGTGCCAGCACCCAGCTGGGGGCCTCTTCCTACGAGCAGTACTTC
TRBJ2-5	TRBD2	medium-sized	TRBV11-3	CASSRQLAGAETQYF	TGTGCCAGCAGCCGTCAACTAGCGGGGGCTGAGACCCAGTACTTC
TRBJ1-1	-	-	TRBV28	CASTYHRGRDTEAFF	TGTGCCAGCACCTACCACCGGGGGAGGGACACTGAAGCTTTCTTT
TRBJ1-4	-	-	TRBV11-3	CASSLVLGSTNEKLFF	TGTGCCAGCAGCTTAGTCCTAGGGTCAACTAATGAAAAACTGTTTTTT
TRBJ2-3	-	-	TRBV2	CANNGNTDTQYF	TGTGCCAACAACGGAAACACAGATACGCAGTATTTT
TRBJ2-3	TRBD2	-	TRBV6-8	CASSKSGGITDTQYF	TGTGCCAGCAGTAAAAGCGGGGGGATAACAGATACGCAGTATTTT
TRBJ2-7	-	-	TRBV14	CASSQDWVRGEQYF	TGTGCCAGCAGCCAAGATTGGGTTCGGGGCGAGCAGTACTTC
TRBJ2-7	TRBD1	-	TRBV28	CATSRQGAREQYF	TGTGCCACTTCAAGACAGGGGGCGCGAGAGCAGTACTTC
TRBJ2-2	TRBD2	-	TRBV7-6	CASSLGLAGDGELFF	TGTGCCAGCAGTTTGGGACTAGCGGGGGACGGGGAGCTGTTTTTT
TRBJ1-5	-	-	TRBV18	CASSPSVAGGNQPQHF	TGTGCCAGCTCACCATCCGTGGCCGGAGGCAATCAGCCCCAGCATTTT
TRBJ1-2	-	-	TRBV6-7	CASSEGTEVNYGYTF	TGTGCTAGCAGTGAAGGTACAGAGGTTAACTATGGCTACACCTTC
TRBJ2-1	TRBD2	-	TRBV16	CASSLGGLSGGEQFF	TGTGCCAGCAGCCTGGGAGGACTCTCGGGGGGTGAGCAGTTCTTC
TRBJ2-1	-	-	TRBV12-5	CASGRDSYNEQFF	TGTGCTAGTGGGCGGGACTCCTACAATGAGCAGTTCTTC
TRBJ1-6	-	-	TRBV19	CASTGGNNSPLHF	TGTGCCAGTACGGGGGGTAATAATTCACCCCTCCACTTT
TRBJ1-1	-	-	TRBV10-2	CASRTGTHNTEAFF	TGCGCCAGTCGTACCGGGACTCACAACACTGAAGCTTTCTTT
TRBJ1-2	-	-	TRBV6-8	CAISRGSVPTNYGYTF	TGTGCCATCAGTCGGGGGTCCGTACCCACTAACTATGGCTACACCTTC
TRBJ1-4	-	-	TRBV9	CASSPGGSNEKLFF	TGTGCCAGCAGCCCCGGGGGCTCTAATGAAAAACTGTTTTTT
TRBJ2-3	-	-	TRBV11-3	CASNRGGVRTDTQYF	TGTGCCAGCAACCGCGGAGGTGTCCGCACAGATACGCAGTATTTT
TRBJ1-3	-	once	TRBV15	CATSRDWGTEGISGNTIYF	TGTGCCACCAGCAGAGATTGGGGTACCGAAGGCATCTCTGGAAACACCATATATTTT
TRBJ2-3	TRBD2	-	TRBV6-8	CATVRGSGGVSSTDTQYF	TGTGCCACCGTGCGAGGTAGCGGGGGAGTCTCTAGCACAGATACGCAGTATTTT
TRBJ1-1	-	-	TRBV18	CASSPDQGRTEAFF	TGTGCCAGCTCACCAGACCAGGGCCGCACTGAAGCTTTCTTT
TRBJ2-5	TRBD2	-	TRBV5-1	CASSLYGSGGQETQYF	TGCGCCAGCAGCTTGTACGGTAGCGGGGGACAAGAGACCCAGTACTTC
TRBJ2-7	-	-	TRBV6-8	CASSSSIRYEQYF	TGTGCCAGCAGTTCCTCCATCCGCTACGAGCAGTACTTC
TRBJ1-5	-	few	TRBV1	CASSQYDIQPQHF	TGCGCCAGCAGCCAATACGACATTCAGCCCCAGCATTTT